The TCR beta chain described here comes from a study of STAT5B mutations in CD4+ large granular lymphocyte leukemia. Study-wide results and caveats: The CD4+ versus CD8+ T-LGLL clonality difference may reflect limited sample size. 25% of private leukemic clonotypes occurred rarely in other patients' non-leukemic repertoires. 8/27 top patient clones versus 2/35 control clones were TRBV06-family.

This was a survey-level run. Sequenced by immunoSEQ multiplex PCR; TCRdb stores in-frame clones only, minus some. The sample has 4,500 to 5,000 clones, about 80% seen once. On this clone itself: The antigen remains undetermined.

The germline V gene has CDR1 SGHKS and CDR2 YYEKEE (reference sequence). The length of the CDR3 is 14 residues. The V gene lost 4 bases and the J gene lost 1 base, with 9 bases spanning the gap. Sequenced material: PBMCs. This chain joins TRBV5-5 and TRBJ1-3; D is possibly TRBD1 (6 bases). This sequence originates from an older man with CD4+ T-cell large granular lymphocyte leukemia. CDR3 nucleotide sequence: TGTGCCAGCAGCCCGGGGACATCTGGAAACACCATATATTTT. Translation gives CASSPGTSGNTIYF. Full variable domain (missing parts from reference TRBV5-5 and TRBJ1-3): DAGVTQSPTHLIKTRGQQVTLRCSPISGHKSVSWYQQVLGQGPQFIFQYYEKEERGRGNFPDRFSARQFPNYSSELNVNALLLGDSALYLCASSPGTSGNTIYFGEGSWLTVV.